This TCR beta chain was observed in a study of blood T cells in healthy people across ages. In this sample, this clonotype turned up many times. The CDR3 consists of 12 residues. V was pared by 4 bases and J by 4 bases, with 8 bases between. Germline V gene sequence: CDR1 SQVTM, CDR2 ANQGSEA. The second PCR ran roughly 6 to 12 cycles with a sample-barcoded 5' primer and J-beta primers. TCRdb re-called the 5' RACE reads with MiXCR, one entry per CDR3 protein. Altogether approximately 700,000 distinct CDR3 sequences are present, approximately 30% being singletons, with the ten largest covering 15%. This TCR was sampled from a woman of 80 years or more in good health. The specimen was blood. The rearrangement joins TRBV29-1 to TRBJ1-5; D remains unclear. The CDR3 DNA reads as TGCAGCGTTGGGGCAGGTAATCAGCCCCAGCATTTT. It yields the protein CSVGAGNQPQHF.